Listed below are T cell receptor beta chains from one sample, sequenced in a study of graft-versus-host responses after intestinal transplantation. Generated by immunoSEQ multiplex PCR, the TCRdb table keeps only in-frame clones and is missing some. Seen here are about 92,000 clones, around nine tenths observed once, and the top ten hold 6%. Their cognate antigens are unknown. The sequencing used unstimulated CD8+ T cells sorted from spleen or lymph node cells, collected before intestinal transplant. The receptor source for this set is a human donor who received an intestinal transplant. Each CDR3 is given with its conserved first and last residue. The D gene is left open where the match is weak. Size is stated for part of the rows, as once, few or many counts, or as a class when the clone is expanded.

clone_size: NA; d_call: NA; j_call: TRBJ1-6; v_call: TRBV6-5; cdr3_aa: CASRQRGGRRFGIHF; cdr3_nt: TGTGCCAGCAGGCAACGGGGGGGACGGCGGTTTGGGATCCACTTT
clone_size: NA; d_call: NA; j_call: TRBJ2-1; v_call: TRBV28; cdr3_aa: CASSLPSVANEQFF; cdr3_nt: TGTGCCAGCAGTTTACCTAGCGTGGCCAATGAGCAGTTCTTC
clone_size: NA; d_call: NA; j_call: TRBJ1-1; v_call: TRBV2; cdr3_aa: CASSGRWMDTEAFF; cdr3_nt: TGTGCCAGCAGTGGACGGTGGATGGACACTGAAGCTTTCTTT
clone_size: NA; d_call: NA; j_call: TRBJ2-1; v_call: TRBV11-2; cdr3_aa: CASSLLQGQDNEQFF; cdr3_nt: TGTGCCAGCAGCTTACTCCAGGGGCAGGACAATGAGCAGTTCTTC
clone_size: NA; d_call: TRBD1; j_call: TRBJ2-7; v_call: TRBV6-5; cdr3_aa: CASSPGTGPNEQYF; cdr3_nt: TGTGCCAGCAGTCCCGGGACAGGGCCCAACGAGCAGTACTTC
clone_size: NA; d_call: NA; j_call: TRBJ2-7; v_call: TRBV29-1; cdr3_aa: CSSRDKSYEQYF; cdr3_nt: TGCAGCTCCCGGGACAAGAGCTACGAGCAGTACTTC
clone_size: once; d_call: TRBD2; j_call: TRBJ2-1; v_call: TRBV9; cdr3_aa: CASSAPPGGSGAYNEQFF; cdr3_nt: TGTGCCAGCAGCGCACCTCCCGGGGGTAGCGGGGCATACAATGAGCAGTTCTTC
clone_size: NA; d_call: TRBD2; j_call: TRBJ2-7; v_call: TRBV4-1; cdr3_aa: CASSRTTSGETYEQYF; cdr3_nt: TGCGCCAGCAGCCGAACCACTAGCGGGGAAACCTACGAGCAGTACTTC
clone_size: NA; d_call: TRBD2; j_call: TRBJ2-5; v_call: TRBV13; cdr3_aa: CASSLGRTSGSQETQYF; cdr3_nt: TGCGCCAGCAGCTTAGGGCGGACTAGCGGGTCCCAAGAGACCCAGTACTTC
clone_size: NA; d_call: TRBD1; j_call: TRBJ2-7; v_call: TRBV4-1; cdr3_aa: CASQGQGPYEQYF; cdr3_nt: TGCGCCAGCCAGGGACAGGGACCCTACGAGCAGTACTTC
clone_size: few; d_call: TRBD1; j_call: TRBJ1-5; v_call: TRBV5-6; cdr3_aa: CASSSLGQDRIQPQHF; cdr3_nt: TGTGCCAGCAGCTCCCTGGGACAGGATAGAATCCAGCCCCAGCATTTT
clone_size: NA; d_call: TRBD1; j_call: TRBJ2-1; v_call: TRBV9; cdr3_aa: CASSVSGTVFFNEQFF; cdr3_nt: TGTGCCAGCAGCGTATCCGGGACAGTCTTTTTCAATGAGCAGTTCTTC
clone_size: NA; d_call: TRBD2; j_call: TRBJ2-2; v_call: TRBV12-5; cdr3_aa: CASGLLTTGTSRTGELFF; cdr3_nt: TGTGCTAGTGGTTTGTTGACTACCGGGACTAGCCGCACCGGGGAGCTGTTTTTT
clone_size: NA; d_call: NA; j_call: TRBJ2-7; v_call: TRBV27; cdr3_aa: CASSLSLDYSYEQYF; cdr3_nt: TGTGCCAGCAGTTTATCGCTTGACTACTCCTACGAGCAGTACTTC
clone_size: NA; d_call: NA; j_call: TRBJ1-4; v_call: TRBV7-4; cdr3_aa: CASSLSRQGCEKLFF; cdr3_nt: TGTGCCAGCAGCTTAAGTCGGCAGGGTTGTGAAAAACTGTTTTTT
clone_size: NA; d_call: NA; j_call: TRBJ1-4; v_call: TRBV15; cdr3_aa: CATSSATGGTNEKLFF; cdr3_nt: TGTGCCACCAGCAGTGCCACGGGAGGCACTAATGAAAAACTGTTTTTT
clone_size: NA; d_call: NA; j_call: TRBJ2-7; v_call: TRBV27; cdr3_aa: CASSLGPSYEQYF; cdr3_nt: TGTGCCAGCAGTTTAGGGCCGAGCTACGAGCAGTACTTC
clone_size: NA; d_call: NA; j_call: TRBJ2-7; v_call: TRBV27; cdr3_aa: CASSLSVSPGLYEQYF; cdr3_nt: TGTGCCAGCAGTTTATCGGTCTCCCCGGGCCTTTACGAGCAGTACTTC
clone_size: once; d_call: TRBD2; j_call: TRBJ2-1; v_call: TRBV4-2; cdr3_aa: CASSQDGLAEGNEQFF; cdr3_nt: TGTGCCAGCAGCCAAGATGGGCTAGCGGAAGGAAATGAGCAGTTCTTC
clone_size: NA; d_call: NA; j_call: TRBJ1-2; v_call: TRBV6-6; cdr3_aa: CASSYSADNGYTF; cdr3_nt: TGTGCCAGCAGTTACTCCGCGGATAATGGCTACACCTTC
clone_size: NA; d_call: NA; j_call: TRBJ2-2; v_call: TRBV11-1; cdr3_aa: CASSLVFPGELFF; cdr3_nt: TGTGCCAGCAGCTTAGTCTTCCCCGGGGAGCTGTTTTTT
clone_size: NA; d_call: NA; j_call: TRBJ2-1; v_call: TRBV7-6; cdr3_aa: CASSLGWAISYNEQFF; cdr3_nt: TGTGCCAGCAGCTTAGGTTGGGCGATCTCCTACAATGAGCAGTTCTTC
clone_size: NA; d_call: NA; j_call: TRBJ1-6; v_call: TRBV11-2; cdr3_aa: CASSLDPPGWSNSPLHF; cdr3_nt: TGTGCCAGCAGCTTAGATCCCCCAGGGTGGAGTAATTCACCCCTCCACTTT
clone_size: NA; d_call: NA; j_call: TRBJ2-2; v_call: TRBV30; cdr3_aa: CAWSVRQNTGELFF; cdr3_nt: TGTGCCTGGAGTGTACGGCAGAACACCGGGGAGCTGTTTTTT
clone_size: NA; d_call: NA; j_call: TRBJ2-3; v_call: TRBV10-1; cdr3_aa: CASSESPQTRRSTQYF; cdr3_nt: TGCGCCAGCAGTGAATCCCCCCAAACGAGGCGGAGTACGCAGTATTTT
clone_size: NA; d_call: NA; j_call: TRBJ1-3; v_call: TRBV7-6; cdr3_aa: CASSLAKTAAGNTIYF; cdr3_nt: TGTGCCAGCAGCTTAGCGAAGACTGCCGCTGGAAACACCATATATTTT
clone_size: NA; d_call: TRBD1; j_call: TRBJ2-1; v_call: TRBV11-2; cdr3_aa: CASSLDGVQGGPCEQFF; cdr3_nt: TGTGCCAGCAGCTTAGATGGGGTTCAAGGGGGCCCATGTGAGCAGTTCTTC
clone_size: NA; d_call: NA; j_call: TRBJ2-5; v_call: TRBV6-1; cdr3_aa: CASSGDYRVKETQYF; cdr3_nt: TGTGCCAGCAGTGGAGACTACAGGGTTAAAGAGACCCAGTACTTC
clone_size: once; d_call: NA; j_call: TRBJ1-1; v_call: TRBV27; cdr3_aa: CASSLTSTVKAFF; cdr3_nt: TGTGCCAGCAGTCTTACCTCGACAGTTAAAGCTTTCTTT
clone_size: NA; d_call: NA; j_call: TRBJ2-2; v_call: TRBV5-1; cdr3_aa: CASSEASGVDTGELFF; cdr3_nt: TGCGCCAGCAGCGAGGCCTCAGGGGTGGACACCGGGGAGCTGTTTTTT
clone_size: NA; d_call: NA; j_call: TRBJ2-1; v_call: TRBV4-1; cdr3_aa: CASSQGAAPIDEQFF; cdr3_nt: TGCGCCAGCAGCCAAGGTGCGGCACCCATTGATGAGCAGTTCTTC
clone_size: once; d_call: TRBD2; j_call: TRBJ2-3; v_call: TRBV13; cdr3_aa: CASSSLTSGSPDTQYF; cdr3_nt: TGTGCCAGCAGCTCGTTGACTAGCGGGAGCCCAGATACGCAGTATTTT
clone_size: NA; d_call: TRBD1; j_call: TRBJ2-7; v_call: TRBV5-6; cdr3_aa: CASSLGTGREQYF; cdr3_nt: TGTGCCAGCAGCTTGGGGACAGGGCGCGAGCAGTACTTC
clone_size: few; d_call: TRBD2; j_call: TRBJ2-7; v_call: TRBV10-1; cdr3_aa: CASSGVAGGYEQYF; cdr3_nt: TGCGCCAGCAGTGGGGTAGCGGGAGGTTACGAGCAGTACTTC
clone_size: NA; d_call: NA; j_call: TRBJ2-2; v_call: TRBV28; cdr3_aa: CASSFRFRNTGELFF; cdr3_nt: TGTGCCAGCAGTTTTAGGTTCCGTAACACCGGGGAGCTGTTTTTT
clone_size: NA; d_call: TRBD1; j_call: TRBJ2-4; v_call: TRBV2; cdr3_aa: CASSPGTGINIQYF; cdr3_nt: TGTGCCAGCAGTCCCGGGACAGGGATAAACATTCAGTACTTC
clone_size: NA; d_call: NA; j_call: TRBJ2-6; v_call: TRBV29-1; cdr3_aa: CSVEGWTASSGANVLTF; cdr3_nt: TGCAGCGTTGAAGGCTGGACAGCTTCTTCTGGGGCCAACGTCCTGACTTTC
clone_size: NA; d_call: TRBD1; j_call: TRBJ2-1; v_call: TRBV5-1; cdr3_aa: CASSLQGDDEQFF; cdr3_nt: TGCGCCAGCAGCTTACAGGGGGACGATGAGCAGTTCTTC
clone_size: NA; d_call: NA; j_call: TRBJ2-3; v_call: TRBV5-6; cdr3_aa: CASSTASGADTQYF; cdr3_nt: TGTGCCAGCAGCACCGCCTCGGGGGCAGATACGCAGTATTTT
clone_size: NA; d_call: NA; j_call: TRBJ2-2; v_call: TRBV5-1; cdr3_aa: CASSLEGRVVSMNTGELFF; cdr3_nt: TGCGCCAGCAGCTTGGAAGGTCGGGTGGTCTCGATGAACACCGGGGAGCTGTTTTTT
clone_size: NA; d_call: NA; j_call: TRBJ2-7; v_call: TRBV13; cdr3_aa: CASSLRGGYEQYF; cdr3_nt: TGTGCCAGCAGCTTAAGGGGGGGTTACGAGCAGTACTTC
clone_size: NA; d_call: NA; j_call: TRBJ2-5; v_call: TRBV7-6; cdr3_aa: CASSFLVRETQYF; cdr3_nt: TGTGCCAGCAGCTTTCTGGTTAGGGAGACCCAGTACTTC
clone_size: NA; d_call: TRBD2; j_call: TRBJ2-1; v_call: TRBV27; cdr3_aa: CASARLAGDNEQFF; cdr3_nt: TGTGCCAGCGCAAGACTAGCGGGAGACAATGAGCAGTTCTTC
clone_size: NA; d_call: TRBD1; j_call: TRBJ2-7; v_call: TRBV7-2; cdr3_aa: CASSWTGFYEQYF; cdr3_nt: TGTGCCAGCAGCTGGACAGGTTTCTACGAGCAGTACTTC
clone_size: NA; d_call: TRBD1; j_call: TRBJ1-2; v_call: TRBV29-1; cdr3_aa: CSFSPGTGEGYTF; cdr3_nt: TGCAGCTTCTCCCCCGGGACAGGAGAAGGCTACACCTTC
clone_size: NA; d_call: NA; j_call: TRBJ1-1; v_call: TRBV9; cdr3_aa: CASSAGQTEAFF; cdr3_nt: TGTGCCAGCAGCGCGGGCCAGACTGAAGCTTTCTTT
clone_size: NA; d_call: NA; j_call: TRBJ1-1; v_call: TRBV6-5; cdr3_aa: CASSYGQENTEAFF; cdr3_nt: TGTGCCAGCAGTTACGGGCAGGAGAACACTGAAGCTTTCTTT
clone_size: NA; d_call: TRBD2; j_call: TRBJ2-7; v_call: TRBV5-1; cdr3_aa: CASSLEPGTSPSYEQYF; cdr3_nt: TGCGCCAGCAGCTTGGAGCCAGGGACTAGCCCCTCCTACGAGCAGTACTTC
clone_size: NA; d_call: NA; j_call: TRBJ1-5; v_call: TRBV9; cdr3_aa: CASSVEENQPQHF; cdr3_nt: TGTGCCAGCAGCGTAGAGGAGAATCAGCCCCAGCATTTT
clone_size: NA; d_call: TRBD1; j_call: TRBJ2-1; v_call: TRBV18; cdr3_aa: CASSPVWDSYNEQFF; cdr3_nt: TGTGCCAGCTCACCAGTGTGGGACAGTTACAATGAGCAGTTCTTC
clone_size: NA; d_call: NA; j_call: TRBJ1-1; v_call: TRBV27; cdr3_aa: CASSSWNTEAFF; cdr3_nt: TGTGCCAGCAGCTCCTGGAACACTGAAGCTTTCTTT
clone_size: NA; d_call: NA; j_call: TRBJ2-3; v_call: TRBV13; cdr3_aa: CASSRSTDTQYF; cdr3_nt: TGTGCCAGCAGCCGAAGCACAGATACGCAGTATTTT
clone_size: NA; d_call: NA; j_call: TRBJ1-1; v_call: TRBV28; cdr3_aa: CASDAPGPRRTEAFF; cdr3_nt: TGTGCCAGCGATGCTCCGGGACCCCGAAGAACTGAAGCTTTCTTT
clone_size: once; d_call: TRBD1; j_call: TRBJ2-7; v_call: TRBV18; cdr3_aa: CASSSQGEYEQYF; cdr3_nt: TGTGCCAGCTCATCACAGGGGGAATACGAGCAGTACTTC
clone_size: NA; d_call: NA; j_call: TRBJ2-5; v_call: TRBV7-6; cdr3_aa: CASSFAAYQETQYF; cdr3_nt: TGTGCCAGCAGCTTTGCGGCGTACCAAGAGACCCAGTACTTC
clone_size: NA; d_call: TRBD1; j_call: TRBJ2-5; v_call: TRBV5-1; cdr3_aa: CASSYGTGGRETQYF; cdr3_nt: TGCGCCAGCAGCTACGGGACAGGGGGAAGAGAGACCCAGTACTTC
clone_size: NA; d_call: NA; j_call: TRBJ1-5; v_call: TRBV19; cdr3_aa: CASSRIPGGNQPQHF; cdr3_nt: TGTGCCAGTAGTAGAATCCCAGGGGGCAATCAGCCCCAGCATTTT
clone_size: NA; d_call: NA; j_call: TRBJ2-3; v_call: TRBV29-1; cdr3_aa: CSVEIAGISTDTQYF; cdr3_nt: TGCAGCGTTGAAATAGCAGGGATCAGCACAGATACGCAGTATTTT
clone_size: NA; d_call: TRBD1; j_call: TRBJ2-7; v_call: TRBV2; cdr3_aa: CASSVGTGGYEQYF; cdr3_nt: TGTGCCAGCAGTGTTGGGACAGGGGGCTACGAGCAGTACTTC
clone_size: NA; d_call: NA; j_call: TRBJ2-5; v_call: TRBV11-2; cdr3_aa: CASSPDGETQYF; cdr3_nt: TGTGCCAGCAGCCCTGACGGAGAGACCCAGTACTTC